Given below is one T cell receptor (beta chain) in context. This sample is drawn from a study of T-cell memory formation after mild COVID-19. TCRdb analysed the 5' RACE reads with MiXCR anew, one entry per CDR3 protein. The table records about 140,000 distinct CDR3 sequences, about 14% of them present only once. The V gene lost 0 bases and the J gene lost 3 bases, with 13 bases spanning the gap. There are 16 residues in the CDR3. The germline CDR1 and CDR2 sequences are MGHRA and YSYEKL. The TCR comes from an adult woman who had mild COVID-19 (a few samples of this study predate the infection). Cell type and time point are not known. Sequenced material: PBMCs or a T cell subset sorted from them (not recorded which). The chain recombines TRBV4-1 with TRBJ2-3; D uncertain. The CDR3 DNA reads as TGCGCCAGCAGCCAAGATCTGGGCTTGGGTACAGATACGCAGTATTTT. Translated: CASSQDLGLGTDTQYF.